A selection of T cell receptor beta chains follows, all from one sample in a study of T cells in Graves' hyperthyroidism and ophthalmopathy. Each CDR3 protein gets one entry after TCRdb re-called the multiplex PCR reads with MiXCR. The sample carries around 450,000 distinct CDR3 sequences, 15% to 19% recorded once. Sequenced material: blood. The receptor source for this set is a woman between 18 and 29 years old with Graves' hyperthyroidism. Each CDR3 is given with its conserved first and last residue. Each record gives: J gene, V gene, D gene, CDR3 protein. The D gene is left open where the match is weak.

j_gene: TRBJ2-5
v_gene: TRBV12-3/TRBV12-4
d_gene: TRBD2
CDR3aa: CASSSEAGLQETQYF

j_gene: TRBJ1-5
v_gene: TRBV6-1
d_gene: .
CDR3aa: CASSETRRSNQPQHF

j_gene: TRBJ2-1
v_gene: TRBV12-3/TRBV12-4
d_gene: TRBD1
CDR3aa: CASRRGQGGQAGEQFF

j_gene: TRBJ2-1
v_gene: TRBV7-9
d_gene: TRBD1
CDR3aa: CASSSRTGGNEQFF

j_gene: TRBJ2-3
v_gene: TRBV9
d_gene: TRBD1
CDR3aa: CASSDTDRQTPDTQYF

j_gene: TRBJ1-4
v_gene: TRBV18
d_gene: .
CDR3aa: CASSPDEKLFF

j_gene: TRBJ1-4
v_gene: TRBV4-1
d_gene: TRBD1
CDR3aa: CASSPGPGQGNEKLFF

j_gene: TRBJ2-5
v_gene: TRBV12-3/TRBV12-4
d_gene: .
CDR3aa: CASSPSVGETQYF

j_gene: TRBJ1-4
v_gene: TRBV30
d_gene: TRBD1
CDR3aa: CASTGTADEKLFF

j_gene: TRBJ2-5
v_gene: TRBV10-3
d_gene: TRBD1
CDR3aa: CAISESTGGPLQETQYF

j_gene: TRBJ1-1
v_gene: TRBV5-1
d_gene: TRBD1
CDR3aa: CASSLTGGLTEAFF

j_gene: TRBJ1-1
v_gene: TRBV24-1
d_gene: .
CDR3aa: CATSGGGTEAFF

j_gene: TRBJ2-2
v_gene: TRBV7-3
d_gene: TRBD1
CDR3aa: CASSPYEGARDPTGELFF

j_gene: TRBJ1-6
v_gene: TRBV18
d_gene: .
CDR3aa: CASSPSRNNSPLHF

j_gene: TRBJ2-4
v_gene: TRBV5-4
d_gene: .
CDR3aa: CASSFQGRSAKNIQYF

j_gene: TRBJ2-5
v_gene: TRBV20-1
d_gene: TRBD2
CDR3aa: CSASNGGESETQYF

j_gene: TRBJ2-5
v_gene: TRBV20-1
d_gene: .
CDR3aa: CSARESGTHPLRHF

j_gene: TRBJ2-1
v_gene: TRBV19
d_gene: TRBD2
CDR3aa: CASSGSGRTYNEQFF

j_gene: TRBJ1-2
v_gene: TRBV14
d_gene: .
CDR3aa: CASSQGSGASYGYTF

j_gene: TRBJ1-2
v_gene: TRBV11-2
d_gene: .
CDR3aa: CASSIQGRYGYTF

j_gene: TRBJ2-1
v_gene: TRBV5-5
d_gene: TRBD2
CDR3aa: CASSLGRKISGGSYNEQFF

j_gene: TRBJ2-5
v_gene: TRBV29-1
d_gene: TRBD2
CDR3aa: CSVGGGLAGVQQETQYF

j_gene: TRBJ2-7
v_gene: TRBV7-6
d_gene: TRBD2
CDR3aa: CASSLDGAGGNEQYF

j_gene: TRBJ2-6
v_gene: TRBV6-1
d_gene: .
CDR3aa: CAGYRAGANVLTF

j_gene: TRBJ2-7
v_gene: TRBV10-3
d_gene: TRBD1
CDR3aa: CAISAYRGTPSNEQYF

j_gene: TRBJ1-2
v_gene: TRBV19
d_gene: .
CDR3aa: CASSLKREFYGYTF

j_gene: TRBJ2-5
v_gene: TRBV5-1
d_gene: TRBD1
CDR3aa: CASSLAESTGVETQYF

j_gene: TRBJ1-3
v_gene: TRBV13
d_gene: TRBD1
CDR3aa: CASSLYRGPGNTIYF

j_gene: TRBJ2-5
v_gene: TRBV7-7
d_gene: .
CDR3aa: CASSLGSRVLETQYF

j_gene: TRBJ2-7
v_gene: TRBV2
d_gene: TRBD2
CDR3aa: CASSELAGEPYEQYF

j_gene: TRBJ1-2
v_gene: TRBV11-3
d_gene: .
CDR3aa: CASSSRPRGHGYTF

j_gene: TRBJ2-1
v_gene: TRBV28
d_gene: .
CDR3aa: CASSMDGSYNEQFF

j_gene: TRBJ1-4
v_gene: TRBV12-3/TRBV12-4
d_gene: .
CDR3aa: CASSWDPGKLFF

j_gene: TRBJ2-1
v_gene: TRBV10-2
d_gene: TRBD1
CDR3aa: CASKTGGGTPLVNEQFF

j_gene: TRBJ1-2
v_gene: TRBV2
d_gene: TRBD1
CDR3aa: CASMKDRGRAYGYTF

j_gene: TRBJ2-2
v_gene: TRBV11-2
d_gene: TRBD2
CDR3aa: CASSLGGLAGVGGELFF

j_gene: TRBJ1-6
v_gene: TRBV12-3/TRBV12-4
d_gene: .
CDR3aa: CASIRGWRGDSPLHF

j_gene: TRBJ2-1
v_gene: TRBV9
d_gene: TRBD2
CDR3aa: CASSVEDSGVPSSYNEQFF

j_gene: TRBJ2-7
v_gene: TRBV19
d_gene: TRBD2
CDR3aa: CASSYPPGGPRGGEQYF

j_gene: TRBJ1-5
v_gene: TRBV6-1
d_gene: .
CDR3aa: CASTYAGTGPYSSNQPQHF

j_gene: TRBJ2-7
v_gene: TRBV6-1
d_gene: .
CDR3aa: CASRWTDSYEQYF

j_gene: TRBJ2-1
v_gene: TRBV27
d_gene: TRBD1
CDR3aa: CASSWDRGMHNEQFF

j_gene: TRBJ1-2
v_gene: TRBV11-2
d_gene: .
CDR3aa: CASSLEFSGYTF

j_gene: TRBJ2-5
v_gene: TRBV2
d_gene: TRBD2
CDR3aa: CASSRQREYGETQYF

j_gene: TRBJ2-5
v_gene: TRBV11-3
d_gene: TRBD2
CDR3aa: CASSLYVRRSGGARETQYF

j_gene: TRBJ2-7
v_gene: TRBV5-5
d_gene: .
CDR3aa: CASSSVRGNIRGEQYF

j_gene: TRBJ1-4
v_gene: TRBV25-1
d_gene: .
CDR3aa: CASSELPGEKLFF

j_gene: TRBJ1-3
v_gene: TRBV29-1
d_gene: .
CDR3aa: CSVGSAVGTNTIYF

j_gene: TRBJ1-4
v_gene: TRBV11-2
d_gene: .
CDR3aa: CASTKTMGDGEKLFF